These 2 T cell receptor beta chains were all obtained from the same sample, sequenced in a study of CD8 T cells in ankylosing spondylitis (dated 2017 in TCRdb). Library method: 5' RACE. The data were produced on an Illumina HiSeq 2500. TCRdb cleaned the public reads at Q25 with fastp, built clones with MiXCR and kept in-frame beta chains. One record per CDR3 amino acid sequence lists the most common genes and DNA. The sample includes around 280,000 distinct CDR3 sequences, with approximately 20% observed a single time. The ten top clones hold 7.8% of the sample. Sequencing input: blood, either unsorted or a sorted T cell fraction (not recorded which). These receptors came from a male donor with ankylosing spondylitis or in good health (not recorded which).

The rearrangement links TRBV7-6 to TRBJ1-2; 7 bases map to TRBD1. After removal of 5 bases from V and 3 bases from J, the junction contained 6 bases not matched to a gene. Germline CDR1 and CDR2: SGHVS and FNYEAQ. The CDR3 is 14 amino acids. CDR3 coding DNA: TGTGCCAGCAGCCAGACACAGGGGCACTATGGCTACACCTTC. This translates into CASSQTQGHYGYTF.

The J gene is TRBJ2-1, the V gene TRBV11-3; D perhaps matches TRBD1 (6 bases). The CDR3 sequence is 14 residues long. Trimming shortened V by 5 bases and J by 5 bases, and 13 bases separated the two germline ends. CDR1 is SGHNT, CDR2 YENEEA, per germline. CDR3 DNA: TGTGCCAGCAGCCGTGCCGGGACACACAATGAGCAGTTCTTC. It specifies CASSRAGTHNEQFF.